These 20 T cell receptor beta chains came from one sample sequenced in a study of cytomegalovirus exposure and HLA in healthy donors. PCR amplification relied on 60 Vbeta primers (plus 13 Jbeta primers). This table comes from immunoSEQ multiplex PCR, and its TCRdb copy is limited to in-frame clones, with some not included. Of approximately 200,000 clones in the sample, approximately 81% were seen once. Sequencing was carried out using PBMCs. The receptors were gathered from a woman aged 18-35 years in good health and CMV-seropositive.

The rearrangement uses TRBV9 and TRBJ1-2; possible D gene TRBD1, 6 bases. CDR3 size: 12 residues. V was cut by 2 bases and J by 4 bases, with 6 bases left in between. Per the germline V gene, CDR1 is SGDLS and CDR2 is YYNGEE. As DNA, the CDR3 is TGTGCCAGCAGCGTGGACAGCTATGGCTACACCTTC. Amino acids: CASSVDSYGYTF.

For the CDR3, the DNA is TGTGCCAGCAGCTCGCACATGGGCCCAGGGGGCGGCGGGGAGCTGTTTTTT. Translating gives CASSSHMGPGGGGELFF. V and J are TRBV7-3 and TRBJ2-2, with 8 bases identical to TRBD1. Germline CDR1 and CDR2: SGHTA and FQGTGA. The CDR3 is 17 residues long. The J segment lost 7 bases and the V segment lost 4 bases, leaving 14 bases of the junction unmatched.

This chain joins TRBV7-8 and TRBJ2-7, with 11 positions matching TRBD1. V lost 5 bases and J lost 5; bases outside the gene matches: 8. There are 15 residues in the CDR3. The germline V gene encodes CDR1 SGHVS and CDR2 FQNEAQ. The CDR3 coding sequence is TGTGCCAGCAGCCCCACGGGACAGGGGGTCCACGAGCAGTACGTC. As protein: CASSPTGQGVHEQYV.

The rearrangement joins TRBV9 to TRBJ2-7, with 7 nucleotides matching TRBD2. The CDR3 contains 16 residues. From germline, CDR1 is SGDLS and CDR2 YYNGEE. V lost 3 bases to trimming and J lost 0 bases; unmatched junction nucleotides: 9. CDR3 nucleotides: TGTGCCAGCAGCGAGAGCATGGGCGGGGGCTCCTACGAGCAGTACTTC. Translated: CASSESMGGGSYEQYF.

The V call is TRBV18, the J call TRBJ2-3; 12 bases are shared with TRBD1. This CDR3 has 17 residues. V was pared by 3 bases and J by 5 bases, with 9 bases of the junction left unmatched. Germline V CDR1 and CDR2: KGHSH, LQKENI. The CDR3 spells CASSPLGTGGIGDTQYF. CDR3 in DNA: TGTGCCAGCTCACCCTTGGGGACAGGGGGCATTGGAGATACGCAGTATTTT.

This clone was seen a handful of times. The chain combines TRBV4-2 with TRBJ2-1; 8 nucleotides line up with TRBD2. Trimming removed 0 bases from V and 8 bases from J; junction bases left unmatched: 9. The V gene's germline CDR1 is LGHNA and CDR2 YNFKEQ. This CDR3 is 16 amino acids long. The CDR3: CASSQDRGLGWDEQFF. Written as DNA, the CDR3 is TGTGCCAGCAGCCAAGATAGGGGACTAGGGTGGGATGAGCAGTTCTTC.

This clone has just a few counts. The chain carries TRBV6-1 and TRBJ2-7; 8 bases are a match to TRBD1. Unmatched junction bases numbered 6, after V lost 1 base and J lost 4 bases. Germline V CDR1 and CDR2: MNHNS, SASEGT. The CDR3 spans 15 residues. CDR3 amino acids: CASSEGPDRGYEQYV. CDR3 nucleotides: TGTGCCAGCAGTGAAGGACCCGACAGGGGATACGAGCAGTACGTC.

This chain uses TRBV14 with TRBJ2-2, with 7 bases lining up with TRBD1. V shed 8 bases, J shed 6 bases, and the junction held 9 bases outside the gene matches. In germline, CDR1 is SGHDN, CDR2 FVKESK. The CDR3 covers 14 residues. The CDR3 nucleotides read TGTGCCAGCGCCTACCGGACAGGTCCCGGGGAGCTGTTTTTT. Protein sequence: CASAYRTGPGELFF.

This chain connects TRBV6-5 to TRBJ1-1; possibly TRBD1 for D (5 bases). Germline CDR1 reads MNHEY; CDR2 reads SVGAGI. The CDR3 is made up of 15 amino acids. The V gene lost 8 bases and the J gene lost 4 bases, with 20 bases spanning the gap. The CDR3 nucleotides read TGTGCCAGCGCACTAGCCCCGAGGGGCACCACTGAAGCTTTCTTT. Its translation is CASALAPRGTTEAFF.

The chain uses TRBV19 and TRBJ1-2; no firm D call. V was trimmed by 6 bases and J by 0 bases, leaving 8 bases between them. The CDR3 extends over 13 amino acids. CDR1 is LNHDA, CDR2 SQIVND, per germline (reference sequence). The CDR3 coding sequence is TGTGCCAGTAGCGTCCGGTCTAACTATGGCTACACCTTC. Translated: CASSVRSNYGYTF.

This chain joins TRBV5-1 and TRBJ2-3; 8 nucleotides line up with TRBD2. This CDR3 is 14 amino acids long. Germline V gene lookup returns CDR1 SGHRS and CDR2 YFSETQ. V shed 7 bases and J 3 bases; nucleotides not matched to a gene: 7. CDR3 in amino acids: CASHPASGTDTQYF. The CDR3 DNA reads as TGCGCCAGCCACCCGGCTAGCGGGACAGATACGCAGTATTTT.

The chain couples TRBV29-1 to TRBJ1-4; perhaps TRBD1 as D (6 bases). Trimming took 4 bases from V and 0 from J, leaving 9 bases between them. Germline CDR1 SQVTM, CDR2 ANQGSEA. The CDR3 consists of 14 residues. For the CDR3, the DNA is TGCAGCGTTGGGGGACAAGCAACTAATGAAAAACTGTTTTTT. This codes for CSVGGQATNEKLFF.

The rearrangement links TRBV7-9 to TRBJ1-4; the D is unclear. V shed 3 bases and J shed 8 bases, with 16 bases lying between them. This CDR3 spans 15 amino acids. Germline lookup yields CDR1 SEHNR and CDR2 FQNEAQ (reference sequence). CDR3 loop: CASSFSFREREKLFF. The CDR3 DNA reads as TGTGCCAGCAGCTTTAGCTTCCGGGAAAGGGAAAAACTGTTTTTT. The full variable domain, completed using reference TRBV7-9 and TRBJ1-4, is DTGVSQNPRHKITKRGQNVTFRCDPISEHNRLYWYRQTLGQGPEFLTYFQNEAQLEKSRLLSDRFSAERPKGSFSTLEIQRTEQGDSAMYLCASSFSFREREKLFFGSGTQLSVL.

V is TRBV5-1 and J is TRBJ2-1; weak D call: TRBD2 (5 bases). This CDR3 is built from 15 residues. Germline V gives CDR1 SGHRS, CDR2 YFSETQ. V shed 5 bases and J shed 5 bases, with 17 bases lying between them. The CDR3 bases are TGCGCCAGCAGTAACGTAGAGGGCGTCGACAATGAGCAGTTCTTC. It is translated as CASSNVEGVDNEQFF. Variable domain in full (rest from reference TRBV5-1 and TRBJ2-1): KAGVTQTPRYLIKTRGQQVTLSCSPISGHRSVSWYQQTPGQGLQFLFEYFSETQRNKGNFPGRFSGRQFSNSRSEMNVSTLELGDSALYLCASSNVEGVDNEQFFGPGTRLTVL.

The genes are TRBV6-5 and TRBJ2-3; TRBD2 might be the D (5 bases). The CDR3 extends over 13 amino acids. Trimming stripped 4 bases from V and 2 bases from J, with 7 bases between. Germline CDR1 is MNHEY and CDR2 is SVGAGI. CDR3 coding DNA: TGTGCCAGCAGTTTAGCGTTCACAGATACGCAGTATTTT. It translates to CASSLAFTDTQYF.

This clone was observed a few times. The chain couples TRBV10-2 to TRBJ2-1; D gene uncertain. CDR3 length: 11 amino acids. V lost 4 bases and J 8 bases, leaving 6 bases between the germline ends. Germline lookup yields CDR1 WSHSY and CDR2 SAAADI. The CDR3: CASSVQDEQFF. In DNA, the CDR3 is TGCGCCAGCAGTGTTCAGGATGAGCAGTTCTTC.

The chain combines TRBV29-1 with TRBJ1-2; D is perhaps TRBD1 (6 bases). CDR1 and CDR2 from the germline V gene are SQVTM and ANQGSEA. Trimming stripped 6 bases from V and 1 base from J, with 6 bases between. The CDR3 has 11 amino acids. CDR3 loop: CSVTGNYGYTF. The CDR3 DNA sequence: TGCAGCGTGACAGGTAACTATGGCTACACCTTC.

The CDR3 reads CASSGQATTGEQYV. CDR3 sequence (DNA): TGTGCCAGCAGCGGGCAGGCTACAACGGGGGAGCAGTACGTC. This sequence joins TRBV28 and TRBJ2-7; possible D gene TRBD2, 5 bases. The CDR3 is 14 amino acids. Germline assignment: CDR1 MDHEN and CDR2 SYDVKM. With 6 bases removed from V and 7 bases from J, the gap between germline ends came to 19 bases.

The V call is TRBV5-6, the J call TRBJ1-2; possible D gene TRBD1, 5 bases. Germline V CDR1 and CDR2: SGHDT, YYEEEE. The V end lost 5 bases, the J end lost 7 bases, and 12 bases lay between the germline ends. This CDR3 contains 12 residues. The CDR3 nucleotides read TGTGCCAGCAGACTCGGGGGGGGTGGCTACACCTTC. Translated: CASRLGGGGYTF.

The chain carries TRBV9 and TRBJ2-5; possible D gene TRBD1, 6 bases. The CDR3 consists of 15 residues. Germline CDR1 reads SGDLS; CDR2 reads YYNGEE. Trimming shortened V by 4 bases and J by 4 bases, and 17 bases separated the two germline ends. The CDR3 region is CASSYRDTPGETQYF. CDR3 bases: TGTGCCAGCAGCTACCGGGACACCCCGGGAGAGACCCAGTACTTC.